Sequencing of this T cell receptor beta chain was carried out in a study of OX40 agonist ivuxolimab in advanced cancers. General study results and limits: Certain nonresponding patients likewise had low normalized T-cell clonal expansion. Antigen targets of the expanded peripheral T cells went undetermined. On average, CD8+ T cells had more expanded clones than CD4+.

Clones were read by immunoSEQ multiplex PCR, and TCRdb kept only the in-frame ones, dropping some. The repertoire consists of around 31,000 clones, with 85% to 95% occurring once and the leading ten covering more than 20%. Regarding this clone: What it binds is unknown.

Blood samples were obtained at baseline, cycle 4 day 1, and cycle 7 day 1. V dropped 4 bases and J dropped 2 bases, with 7 bases sitting between them. Germline V gene data show CDR1 as SGHDT and CDR2 as YYEEEE. The length of the CDR3 is 12 residues. The chain joins TRBV5-6 to TRBJ2-7; no clear D. Specimen: CD4+ or CD8+ T cells sorted from blood, collected in a trial of the OX40 agonist ivuxolimab. This clonotype was obtained from an adult with an advanced solid tumor such as melanoma, head and neck, liver or kidney cancer. The DNA of the CDR3 is TGTGCCAGCAGCCTTATCACCTACGAGCAGTACTTC. Translation: CASSLITYEQYF.